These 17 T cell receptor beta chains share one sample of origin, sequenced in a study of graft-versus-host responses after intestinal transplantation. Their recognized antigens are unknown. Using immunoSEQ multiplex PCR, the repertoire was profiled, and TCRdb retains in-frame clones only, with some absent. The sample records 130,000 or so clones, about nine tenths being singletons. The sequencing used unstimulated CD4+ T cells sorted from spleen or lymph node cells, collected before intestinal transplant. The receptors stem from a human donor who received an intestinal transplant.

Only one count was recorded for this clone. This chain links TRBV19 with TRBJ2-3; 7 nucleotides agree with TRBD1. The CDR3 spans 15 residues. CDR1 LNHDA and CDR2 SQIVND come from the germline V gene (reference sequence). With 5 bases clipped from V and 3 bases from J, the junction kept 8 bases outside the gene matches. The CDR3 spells CASSDDRVSTDTQYF. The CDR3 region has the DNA TGTGCCAGTAGTGATGACAGGGTTTCGACAGATACGCAGTATTTT. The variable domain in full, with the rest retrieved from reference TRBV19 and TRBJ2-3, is DGGITQSPKYLFRKEGQNVTLSCEQNLNHDAMYWYRQDPGQGLRLIYYSQIVNDFQKGDIAEGYSVSREKKESFPLTVTSAQKNPTAFYLCASSDDRVSTDTQYFGPGTRLTVL.

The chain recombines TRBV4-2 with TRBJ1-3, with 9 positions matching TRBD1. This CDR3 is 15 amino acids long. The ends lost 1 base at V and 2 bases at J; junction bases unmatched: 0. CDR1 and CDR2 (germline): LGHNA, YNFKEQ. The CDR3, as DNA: TGTGCCAGCAGCCAAGGACAGGGGGCTGGAAACACCATATATTTT. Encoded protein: CASSQGQGAGNTIYF.

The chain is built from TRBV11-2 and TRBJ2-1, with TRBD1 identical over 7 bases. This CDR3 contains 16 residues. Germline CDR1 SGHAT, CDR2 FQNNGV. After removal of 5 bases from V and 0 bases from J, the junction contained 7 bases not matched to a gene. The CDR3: CASSPRDSSSYNEQFF. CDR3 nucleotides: TGTGCCAGCAGCCCTCGGGACAGCAGCTCCTACAATGAGCAGTTCTTC.

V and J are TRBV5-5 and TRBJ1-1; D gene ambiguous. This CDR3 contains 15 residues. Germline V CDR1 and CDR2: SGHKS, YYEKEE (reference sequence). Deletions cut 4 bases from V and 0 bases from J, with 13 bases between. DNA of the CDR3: TGTGCCAGCAGCCCTGGACTGTTGATGAACACTGAAGCTTTCTTT. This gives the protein CASSPGLLMNTEAFF. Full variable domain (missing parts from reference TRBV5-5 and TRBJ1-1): DAGVTQSPTHLIKTRGQQVTLRCSPISGHKSVSWYQQVLGQGPQFIFQYYEKEERGRGNFPDRFSARQFPNYSSELNVNALLLGDSALYLCASSPGLLMNTEAFFGQGTRLTVV.

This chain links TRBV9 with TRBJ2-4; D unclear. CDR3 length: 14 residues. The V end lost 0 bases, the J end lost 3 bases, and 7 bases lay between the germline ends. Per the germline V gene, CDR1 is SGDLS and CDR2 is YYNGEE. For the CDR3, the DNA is TGTGCCAGCAGCGTAGAGTCCGACAAAAACATTCAGTACTTC. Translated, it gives CASSVESDKNIQYF.

The CDR3 region has the DNA TGTGCCAGCAGTTTAGGGGGGACAGGGTTTTTGGCAGAGACCCAGTACTTC. It translates to CASSLGGTGFLAETQYF. The V call is TRBV27, the J call TRBJ2-5, with 9 bases matching TRBD1. The ends lost 2 bases at V and 4 bases at J; junction bases unmatched: 11. Germline CDR1 is MNHEY and CDR2 is SMNVEV (reference sequence). The CDR3 spans 17 residues.

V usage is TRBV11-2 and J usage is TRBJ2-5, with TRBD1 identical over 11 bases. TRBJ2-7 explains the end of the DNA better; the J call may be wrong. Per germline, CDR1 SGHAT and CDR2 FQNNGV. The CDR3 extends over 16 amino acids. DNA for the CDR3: TGTGCCAGCAGCTCCTTAGGGACAGGGGGTTTCTACGAGCAGTACTTC. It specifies CASSSLGTGGFYEQYF.

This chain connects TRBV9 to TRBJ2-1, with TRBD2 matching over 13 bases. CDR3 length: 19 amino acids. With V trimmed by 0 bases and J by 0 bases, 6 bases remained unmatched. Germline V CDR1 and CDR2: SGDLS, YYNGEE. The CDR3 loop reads CASSVATGTSGTSYNEQFF. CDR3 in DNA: TGTGCCAGCAGCGTAGCTACGGGGACTAGCGGGACCTCCTACAATGAGCAGTTCTTC.

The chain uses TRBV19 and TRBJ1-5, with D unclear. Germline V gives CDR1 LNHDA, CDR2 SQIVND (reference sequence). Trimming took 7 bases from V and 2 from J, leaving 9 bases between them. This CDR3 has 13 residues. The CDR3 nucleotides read TGTGCCAGTAAATTCGGGGGCAATCAGCCCCAGCATTTT. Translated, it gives CASKFGGNQPQHF.

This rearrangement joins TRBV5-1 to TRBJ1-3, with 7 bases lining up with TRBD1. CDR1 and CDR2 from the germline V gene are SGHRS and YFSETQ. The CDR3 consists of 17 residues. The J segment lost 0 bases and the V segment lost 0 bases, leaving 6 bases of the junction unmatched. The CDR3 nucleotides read TGCGCCAGCAGCTTGGGGACAGGTCCCCGCTCTGGAAACACCATATATTTT. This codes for CASSLGTGPRSGNTIYF.

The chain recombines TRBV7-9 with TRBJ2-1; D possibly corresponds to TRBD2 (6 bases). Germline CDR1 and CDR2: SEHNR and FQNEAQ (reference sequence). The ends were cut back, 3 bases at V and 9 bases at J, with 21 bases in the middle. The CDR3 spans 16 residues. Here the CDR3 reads CASSFFYGSRTGEQFF. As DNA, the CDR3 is TGTGCCAGCAGCTTTTTTTACGGGAGCCGGACGGGTGAGCAGTTCTTC.

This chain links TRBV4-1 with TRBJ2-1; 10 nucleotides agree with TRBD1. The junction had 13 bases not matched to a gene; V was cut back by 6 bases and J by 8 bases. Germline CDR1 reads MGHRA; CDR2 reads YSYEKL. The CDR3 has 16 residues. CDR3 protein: CASSEKGQGVSDEQFF. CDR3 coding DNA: TGCGCCAGCAGTGAGAAAGGACAGGGGGTTTCGGATGAGCAGTTCTTC.

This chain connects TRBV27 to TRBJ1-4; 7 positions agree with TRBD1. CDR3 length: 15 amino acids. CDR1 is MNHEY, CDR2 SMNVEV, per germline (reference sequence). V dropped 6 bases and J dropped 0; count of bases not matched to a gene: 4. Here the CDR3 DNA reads TGTGCCAGCAGAACGACAGGGTCAACTAATGAAAAACTGTTTTTT. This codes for CASRTTGSTNEKLFF.

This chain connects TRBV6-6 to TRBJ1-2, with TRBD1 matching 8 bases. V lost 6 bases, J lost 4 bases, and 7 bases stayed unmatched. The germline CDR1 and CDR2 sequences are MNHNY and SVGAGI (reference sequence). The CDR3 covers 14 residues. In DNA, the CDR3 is TGTGCCAGCAGCAGAAGCGGACAGGGCTATGGCTACACCTTC. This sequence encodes CASSRSGQGYGYTF.

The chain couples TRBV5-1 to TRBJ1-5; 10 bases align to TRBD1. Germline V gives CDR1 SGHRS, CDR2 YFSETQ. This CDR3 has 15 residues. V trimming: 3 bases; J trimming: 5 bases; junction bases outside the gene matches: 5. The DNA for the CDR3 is TGCGCCAGCAGCTGGACAGGGGGAAGGGATCAGCCCCAGCATTTT. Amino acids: CASSWTGGRDQPQHF.

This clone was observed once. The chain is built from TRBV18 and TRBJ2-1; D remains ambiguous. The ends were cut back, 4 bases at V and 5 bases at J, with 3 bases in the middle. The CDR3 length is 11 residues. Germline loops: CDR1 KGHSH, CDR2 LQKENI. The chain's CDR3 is CASSRNNEQFF. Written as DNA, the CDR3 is TGTGCCAGCTCACGAAACAATGAGCAGTTCTTC.

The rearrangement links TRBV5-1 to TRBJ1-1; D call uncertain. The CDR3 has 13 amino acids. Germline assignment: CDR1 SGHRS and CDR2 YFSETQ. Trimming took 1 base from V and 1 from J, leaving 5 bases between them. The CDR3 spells CASSLTANTEAFF. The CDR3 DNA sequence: TGCGCCAGCAGCTTGACAGCGAACACTGAAGCTTTCTTT.